This TCR beta chain appears in the sequencing data of a study of T cells in Graves' hyperthyroidism and ophthalmopathy. In the study overall: The blood sample was taken at first diagnosis, before treatment began.

The CDR3 consists of 14 residues. V was pared by 2 bases and J by 2 bases, with 0 bases of the junction left unmatched. Germline CDR1 reads ENHRY; CDR2 reads SYGVKD. There are many counts of this clonotype. Amplification targeted TCR beta CDR3 regions from RNA transcripts. A set of HTBI primers served as the primers for a first-round RT-PCR of the TCR CDR3. TCRdb independently ran MiXCR on the multiplex PCR reads; one entry per CDR3 protein. The sample lists roughly 520,000 distinct CDR3 sequences, roughly 24% occurring once. The chain is built from TRBV10-3 and TRBJ1-2; 9 bases align to TRBD1. The TCR comes from a woman in her thirties with Graves' ophthalmopathy. Material: blood. The DNA of the CDR3 is TGTGCCATCAGTGAGGACAGGGGGAACTATGGCTACACCTTC. Residues: CAISEDRGNYGYTF.